Below are 7 T cell receptor beta chains sequenced from a single sample in a study of CD8+CD57+ T cells in acquired aplastic anemia. The sequenced patients had an expansion of CD8+CD57+ cells seen by flow cytometry. For CDR3 and TCR beta VDJ profiling, genomic DNA was the template used. In TCRdb, the reads were re-called with MiXCR into one record per CDR3 protein. The repertoire consists of fewer than 250,000 distinct CDR3 sequences, with less than 60% occurring once and the leading ten covering just under 20%. Sequencing input: sorted CD4+, CD8+, or CD8+CD57+ T cells (not recorded which) from PBMCs. The receptor source for this set is a human donor with aplastic anemia.

The rearrangement uses TRBV7-9 and TRBJ2-5; 7 bases fit TRBD1. CDR1 is SEHNR and CDR2 is FQNEAQ in the germline V gene (reference sequence). The V gene end was trimmed by 5 bases and the J gene end by 2 bases; junction bases not matched to a gene: 5. There are 14 residues in the CDR3. The CDR3 reads CASSRGQAQETQYF. The CDR3 DNA is TGTGCCAGCAGCAGAGGACAGGCGCAAGAGACCCAGTACTTC.

This clonotype has at least ten counts. The J gene is TRBJ1-6, the V gene TRBV19; no reliable D call. The CDR3 covers 14 residues. The V gene's germline CDR1 is LNHDA and CDR2 SQIVND (reference sequence). Trimming removed 10 bases from V and 0 bases from J, with 10 bases in between. Here the CDR3 DNA reads TGTGCCACCCGAATGAGCTCCTATAATTCACCCCTCCACTTT. Amino acid sequence: CATRMSSYNSPLHF.

The chain has TRBV10-3 and TRBJ2-5, with D tentatively TRBD1 or TRBD2 (7 bases each). This CDR3 region has 20 residues. CDR1 is ENHRY, CDR2 SYGVKD, per germline. The V end was cut by 4 bases, the J end by 0 bases, with 27 bases between. This CDR3 is CAISAGGQRGPHTNQETQYF. In DNA form, the CDR3 reads TGTGCCATCAGTGCGGGGGGACAGCGGGGACCACACACCAACCAAGAGACCCAGTACTTC.

This clonotype was observed many times. The V call is TRBV15, the J call TRBJ1-1; D call uncertain. V was shortened by 0 bases and J by 3 bases, with 11 bases between the two germline ends. From germline, CDR1 is LNHNV and CDR2 YYDKDF (reference sequence). This CDR3 contains 15 residues. CDR3 region: CATSRDERLDTEAFF. The CDR3 nucleotides read TGTGCCACCAGCAGAGATGAGCGGCTGGACACTGAAGCTTTCTTT.

The J gene is TRBJ1-6, the V gene TRBV6-1; 8 bases are shared with TRBD1. This CDR3 is 15 amino acids long. J was trimmed by 6 bases and V by 10 bases; bases with no gene match: 11. Per the germline V gene, CDR1 is MNHNS and CDR2 is SASEGT. The CDR3 region is CAINPDRVANSPLHF. The CDR3 DNA sequence: TGTGCCATCAACCCGGACAGGGTTGCTAATTCACCCCTCCACTTT.

This clonotype was counted ten times or more. The chain employs TRBV6-6 and TRBJ1-5; no clear D gene. Trimming stripped 7 bases from V and 0 bases from J, with 16 bases between. From germline, CDR1 is MNHNY and CDR2 SVGAGI (reference sequence). The CDR3 is 16 amino acids. CDR3 coding DNA: TGTGCCAGCACCCTGGGTCGGCCCATTAGCAATCAGCCCCAGCATTTT. The encoded protein is CASTLGRPISNQPQHF.

Ten or more counts support this clonotype. The chain couples TRBV20-1 to TRBJ2-1, with a tentative D call TRBD2 (6 bases). The V gene's germline CDR1 is DFQATT and CDR2 SNEGSKA (reference sequence). V lost 1 base and J 8 bases, leaving 15 bases between the germline ends. The CDR3 runs to 14 residues. CDR3 loop: CSARVLARVDEQFF. Here the CDR3 DNA reads TGCAGTGCTAGAGTCCTAGCGCGCGTCGATGAGCAGTTCTTC.